This is a list of T cell receptor beta chains from one sample in a study of T cell responses to AZD1222 COVID-19 vaccine. Profiled with immunoSEQ multiplex PCR; TCRdb holds only in-frame clones, not every one. This table has 73,000 or so clones, 80% appearing once. Sequences were derived from peripheral blood, sampled 28 days after the second AZD1222 dose. The receptors derive from an adult who received the AZD1222 COVID-19 vaccine. Both conserved end residues are part of each CDR3. D genes are given only for firm matches. The listing skips clone size in some rows; elsewhere it reads once, few, many or a size class.

j_call clone_size v_call d_call cdr3_aa cdr3_nt
TRBJ2-7 - TRBV28 - CASSGIKRSTSYEQYF TGTGCCAGCAGTGGGATAAAGCGGAGCACTTCCTACGAGCAGTACTTC
TRBJ2-5 - TRBV7-8 TRBD2 CASSLYADLAGGDLQETQYF TGTGCCAGCAGCTTATACGCCGACTTAGCGGGGGGGGACCTCCAAGAGACCCAGTACTTC
TRBJ2-2 - TRBV28 TRBD1 CASRRSGQGNTGELFF TGTGCCAGCAGACGCTCGGGACAGGGGAACACCGGGGAGCTGTTTTTT
TRBJ1-5 - TRBV18 - CASSPQESNQPQHF TGTGCCAGCTCACCACAAGAGAGCAATCAGCCCCAGCATTTT
TRBJ1-2 - TRBV13 - CASSLSGDRVYGYTF TGTGCCAGCAGCTTATCCGGGGACCGGGTCTATGGCTACACCTTC
TRBJ2-1 - TRBV12-3/TRBV12-4 - CASSLVFNEQFF TGTGCCAGCAGTTTAGTTTTCAATGAGCAGTTCTTC
TRBJ2-2 - TRBV19 - CASSIVSAGELFF TGTGCCAGTAGTATAGTCTCGGCCGGGGAGCTGTTTTTT
TRBJ1-6 - TRBV5-8 TRBD1 CASNLGTGNSPLHF TGTGCCAGCAACCTCGGGACAGGGAACTCACCCCTCCACTTT
TRBJ1-2 - TRBV30 - CAWSAGLGPYGYTF TGTGCCTGGAGTGCCGGCCTAGGGCCATATGGCTACACCTTC
TRBJ2-7 - TRBV6-5 TRBD1 CASSRGQGDYEQYF TGTGCCAGCAGCCGGGGACAGGGGGACTACGAGCAGTACTTC
TRBJ1-2 - TRBV6-1 - CASSEGGERYYGYTF TGTGCCAGCAGTGAAGGAGGAGAACGGTACTATGGCTACACCTTC
TRBJ2-7 - TRBV2 - CASSEAKGQQYF TGTGCCAGCAGTGAAGCAAAAGGGCAGCAGTACTTC
TRBJ2-5 once TRBV10-3 TRBD2 CATYSGRVETQYF TGTGCCACCTATAGCGGGAGGGTAGAGACCCAGTACTTC
TRBJ1-2 - TRBV7-9 TRBD1 CASSLGQGRTSGYTF TGTGCCAGCAGCTTAGGACAGGGAAGGACTAGTGGCTACACCTTC
TRBJ1-5 - TRBV10-2 - CASSEYGPQHF TGCGCCAGCAGTGAGTATGGGCCCCAGCATTTT
TRBJ2-1 - TRBV6-5 - CASSYEGRVSYNEQFF TGTGCCAGCAGTTACGAGGGGCGTGTGTCCTACAATGAGCAGTTCTTC
TRBJ2-5 - TRBV4-2 - CASSQDGQETQYF TGTGCCAGCAGCCAAGATGGGCAAGAGACCCAGTACTTC
TRBJ1-6 few TRBV6-5 TRBD1 CASSLTGDHSPLHF TGTGCCAGCAGCCTGACAGGGGATCATTCACCCCTCCACTTT
TRBJ2-7 - TRBV30 TRBD1 CAWDYRGEQYF TGTGCCTGGGATTACAGGGGCGAGCAGTACTTC
TRBJ2-3 - TRBV7-9 - CASSLEGDDTQYF TGTGCCAGCAGCTTAGAAGGTGATGATACGCAGTATTTT
TRBJ2-5 - TRBV2 - CANNRGKRETQYF TGTGCCAACAACCGGGGGAAGCGGGAGACCCAGTACTTC
TRBJ2-5 - TRBV19 - CASSITYQRGETQYF TGTGCCAGTAGTATCACATACCAAAGGGGGGAGACCCAGTACTTC
TRBJ2-3 - TRBV2 - CASSDPREQSINTQYF TGTGCCAGCAGTGATCCCCGGGAGCAATCGATAAATACGCAGTATTTT
TRBJ2-2 - TRBV7-6 - CASSLMAGNTGELFF TGTGCCAGCAGCTTAATGGCGGGAAACACCGGGGAGCTGTTTTTT
TRBJ2-1 many TRBV18 - CASSYSGYYNEQFF TGTGCCAGCTCATATAGCGGTTACTACAATGAGCAGTTCTTC
TRBJ2-5 - TRBV14 - CASSQEAETQYF TGTGCCAGCAGCCAAGAAGCAGAGACCCAGTACTTC
TRBJ2-2 few TRBV2 - CASSESGPLNTGELFF TGTGCCAGCAGTGAATCGGGGCCCCTAAACACCGGGGAGCTGTTTTTT
TRBJ2-3 few TRBV28 - CASSLSSSTDTQYF TGTGCCAGCAGTTTGAGTTCTAGCACAGATACGCAGTATTTT
TRBJ2-1 - TRBV18 TRBD1 CASSPRTGSSYNEQFF TGTGCCAGCTCACCCAGGACAGGGTCCTCCTACAATGAGCAGTTCTTC
TRBJ2-7 - TRBV7-5 - CARSSIRPLTPRRQGEQYF TGTGCCAGAAGCTCAATCCGCCCCTTAACCCCGCGGAGGCAAGGGGAGCAGTACTTC
TRBJ1-2 once TRBV2 TRBD1 CATRTGELGGYTF TGTGCCACCAGGACAGGGGAGCTGGGCGGCTACACCTTC
TRBJ1-5 - TRBV6-2/TRBV6-3 - CASSYSGGYQPQHF TGTGCCAGCAGTTACTCAGGGGGGTATCAGCCCCAGCATTTT
TRBJ2-2 few TRBV30 - CAWNPAVTGELFF TGTGCCTGGAATCCTGCTGTCACCGGGGAGCTGTTTTTT
TRBJ2-1 - TRBV13 TRBD2 CASSTLAGGISYNEQFF TGTGCCAGCAGCACCTTAGCGGGGGGGATCTCCTACAATGAGCAGTTCTTC
TRBJ2-7 - TRBV7-8 - CASSYNPTAPGEQYF TGTGCCAGCAGCTACAATCCGACAGCCCCAGGGGAGCAGTACTTC
TRBJ1-1 - TRBV9 - CASSPDEGNTEAFF TGTGCCAGCAGCCCAGACGAGGGGAACACTGAAGCTTTCTTT
TRBJ1-2 - TRBV27 - CASSLVGGSYGYTF TGTGCCAGCAGTTTGGTCGGTGGGTCCTATGGCTACACCTTC
TRBJ2-1 - TRBV7-2 - CASSLAFGGGGNEQFF TGTGCCAGCAGCTTAGCCTTTGGGGGAGGTGGAAATGAGCAGTTCTTC
TRBJ2-1 - TRBV6-6 - CASSYSSLRSYNEQFF TGTGCCAGCAGTTACTCGAGCCTCCGGTCCTACAATGAGCAGTTCTTC
TRBJ2-1 - TRBV28 TRBD1 CASIRDRVNEQFF TGTGCCAGCATTCGGGACAGGGTAAATGAGCAGTTCTTC
TRBJ1-1 - TRBV6-6 - CASAYTEAFF TGTGCCAGTGCGTACACTGAAGCTTTCTTT
TRBJ2-1 - TRBV23-1 TRBD1 CARNDPDRGRYEQFF TGCGCGAGAAATGATCCGGACAGGGGTAGATATGAGCAGTTCTTC
TRBJ2-3 - TRBV7-9 - CASSLGYRAGDTQYF TGTGCCAGCAGCTTAGGTTACAGGGCGGGAGATACGCAGTATTTT
TRBJ1-2 - TRBV6-5 - CASSYQSWGREHGYTF TGTGCCAGCAGTTACCAGTCTTGGGGCAGAGAACATGGCTACACCTTC
TRBJ1-1 - TRBV19 - CASGQGEWTEAFF TGTGCCAGTGGGCAGGGTGAATGGACTGAAGCTTTCTTT
TRBJ2-7 - TRBV28 - CASSLATVTYEQYF TGTGCCAGCAGTTTGGCGACGGTGACCTACGAGCAGTACTTC
TRBJ2-1 - TRBV18 TRBD2 CASSPPFPSGVNEQFF TGTGCCAGCTCACCACCTTTTCCTAGCGGGGTTAATGAGCAGTTCTTC
TRBJ2-1 few TRBV7-8 - CASSWDSGYNEQFF TGTGCCAGCAGCTGGGACTCGGGGTACAATGAGCAGTTCTTC